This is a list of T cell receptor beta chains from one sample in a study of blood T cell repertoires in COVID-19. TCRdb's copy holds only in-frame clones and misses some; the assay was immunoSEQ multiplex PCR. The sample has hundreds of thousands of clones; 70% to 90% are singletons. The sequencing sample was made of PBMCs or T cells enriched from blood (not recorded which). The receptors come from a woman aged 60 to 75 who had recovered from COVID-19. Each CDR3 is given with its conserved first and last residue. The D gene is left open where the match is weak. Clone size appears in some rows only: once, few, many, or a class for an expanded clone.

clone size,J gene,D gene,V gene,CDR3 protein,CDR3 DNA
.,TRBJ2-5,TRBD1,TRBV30,CAWSEDRAETQYF,TGTGCCTGGAGTGAAGACAGGGCCGAGACCCAGTACTTC
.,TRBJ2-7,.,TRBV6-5,CASAGQNSYEQYF,TGTGCCAGCGCGGGACAGAACTCCTACGAGCAGTACTTC
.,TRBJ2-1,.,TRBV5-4,CASSRPGGGNEQFF,TGTGCCAGCAGCCGTCCGGGGGGCGGAAATGAGCAGTTCTTC
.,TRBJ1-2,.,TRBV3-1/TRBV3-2,CASSSGLGYGYTF,TGTGCCAGCAGCTCGGGACTGGGATATGGCTACACCTTC
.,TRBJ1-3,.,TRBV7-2,CASRGSGRTIYF,TGTGCCAGCAGGGGCAGCGGCCGTACCATATATTTT
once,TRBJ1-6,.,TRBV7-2,CASSLGAGVSSYNSPLHF,TGTGCCAGCAGCTTGGGGGCGGGGGTGAGCTCCTATAATTCACCCCTCCACTTT
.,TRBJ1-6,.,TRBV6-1,CASSEESNSPLHF,TGTGCCAGCAGTGAGGAGTCGAACTCACCCCTCCACTTT
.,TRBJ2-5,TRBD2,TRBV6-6,CASSYSKIAGQETQYF,TGTGCCAGCAGTTACTCGAAGATAGCGGGGCAAGAGACCCAGTACTTC
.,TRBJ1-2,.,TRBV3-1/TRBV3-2,CASSQDRSFYGYTF,TGTGCCAGCAGCCAAGACAGGTCCTTCTATGGCTACACCTTC
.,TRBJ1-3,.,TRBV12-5,CASGLVPNSGNTIYF,TGTGCTAGTGGCCTAGTCCCGAATTCTGGAAACACCATATATTTT
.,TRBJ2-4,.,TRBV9,CASSAVGDIQYF,TGTGCCAGCAGCGCGGTAGGGGACATTCAGTACTTC
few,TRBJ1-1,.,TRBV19,CASSIVGRAFF,TGTGCCAGTAGTATAGTTGGCCGAGCTTTCTTT
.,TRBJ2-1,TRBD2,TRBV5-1,CASRPAVTGGGNEQFF,TGCGCCAGCAGACCGGCCGTGACGGGGGGTGGAAATGAGCAGTTCTTC
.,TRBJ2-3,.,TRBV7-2,CASSPRTRTDTQYF,TGTGCCAGCAGCCCAAGGACAAGAACAGATACGCAGTATTTT
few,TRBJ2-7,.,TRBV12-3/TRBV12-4,CASGGGEQYF,TGTGCCAGCGGGGGAGGAGAGCAGTACTTC
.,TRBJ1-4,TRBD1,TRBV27,CASSLGPPDRWDEKLFF,TGTGCCAGCAGTTTGGGGCCCCCGGACAGGTGGGATGAAAAACTGTTTTTT
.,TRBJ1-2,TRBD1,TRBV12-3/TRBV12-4,CASRRTGGYGYTF,TGTGCCAGCAGACGGACAGGCGGCTATGGCTACACCTTC